The clone carrying this T cell receptor (beta chain) has ten or more counts. This sample was taken from a study of blood T cell repertoires in COVID-19. The overall study: In each case, the material was cDNA or gDNA derived from T cells, B-cell-depleted T cells, or PBMCs.

Germline CDR1 reads SGHDN; CDR2 reads FVKESK. The CDR3 extends over 15 amino acids. Trimming pared 4 bases from V and 7 bases from J, leaving 17 bases between. Generated by immunoSEQ multiplex PCR, the TCRdb table keeps only in-frame clones and is missing some. The sample consists of 120,000 to 150,000 clones, roughly 84% of them appearing once. Each exposed participant met a COVID-19 case in the 2 weeks preceding study entry. The TCR was taken from a woman aged 45-65 years who had been exposed to COVID-19. Sequencing used PBMCs or T cells enriched from blood (not recorded which). The chain combines TRBV14 with TRBJ2-1; a possible D gene is TRBD2 (5 bases). The CDR3 region has the DNA TGTGCCAGCAGCCCACAATTACGCGAGCGGAATGAGCAGTTCTTC. Protein sequence: CASSPQLRERNEQFF.